What follows are 27 T cell receptor beta chains derived from one specimen sequenced in a study of T cell responses to AZD1222 COVID-19 vaccine. Produced via immunoSEQ multiplex PCR; TCRdb's table is partial and in-frame only. This table holds 85,000 to 110,000 clones, about 87% found once. The sample here was peripheral blood, taken on day 0 of AZD1222 vaccination. These receptors originate from an adult in good health.

The V gene is TRBV10-3, the J gene TRBJ1-1; 12 bases map to TRBD1. The CDR3 contains 15 residues. The V gene end was trimmed by 6 bases and the J gene end by 7 bases; junction bases not matched to a gene: 9. Per the germline V gene, CDR1 is ENHRY and CDR2 is SYGVKD. In DNA form, the CDR3 reads TGTGCCATCAGGGGACAGGGGGCAGTTTGGGGTGAAGCTTTCTTT. This codes for CAIRGQGAVWGEAFF.

The chain couples TRBV3-1 (or the pseudogene TRBV3-2) to TRBJ2-2, with TRBD2 identical over 7 bases. The CDR3 has 15 amino acids. CDR1 LGHDT and CDR2 YNNKEL come from the germline V gene (reference sequence). Trimming took 5 bases from V and 1 from J; bases not matched to a gene: 4. CDR3 DNA sequence: TGTGCCAGCAGCAAAGGACTAGGGAACACCGGGGAGCTGTTTTTT. It codes for CASSKGLGNTGELFF.

CDR3 in amino acids: CATTPGGAVETQYF. DNA of the CDR3: TGTGCCACGACACCTGGGGGGGCTGTAGAGACCCAGTACTTC. This rearrangement joins TRBV11-2 to TRBJ2-5; TRBD2 might be the D (7 bases). Germline-derived CDR1 and CDR2 are SGHAT and FQNNGV. Between the trimmed V and J ends, which lost 10 bases and 4 bases, there was a span of 19 bases. The CDR3 covers 14 residues.

The chain couples TRBV12-2 to TRBJ2-7; the table calls TRBD1, which could not be checked here. TRBV12-2 is annotated as a pseudogene. The CDR3 consists of 14 residues. CDR3 sequence reads: CASRLAETHYEQYF. CDR3 sequence (DNA): TGTGCAAGTCGCTTAGCCGAAACACACTACGAGCAGTACTTC.

The DNA for the CDR3 is TGTGCCAGCGAAAACAACTCTGGGGCCAACGTCCTGACTTTC. It encodes CASENNSGANVLTF. This chain connects TRBV6-5 to TRBJ2-6, with D unresolved. V lost 8 bases, J lost 0 bases, and 8 bases lay in between. This CDR3 contains 14 residues. Per the germline V gene, CDR1 is MNHEY and CDR2 is SVGAGI.

V usage is TRBV24-1 and J usage is TRBJ2-3, with D possibly TRBD2 on 5 matching bases. The CDR3 loop spans 13 amino acids. Germline V gives CDR1 KGHDR, CDR2 SFDVKD. Trimming took off 8 bases at V and 4 bases at J, with 12 bases between the two ends. CDR3 DNA: TGTGCCACCAACGACTATCGCGCAGATACGCAGTATTTT. It encodes CATNDYRADTQYF.

The chain carries TRBV7-3 and TRBJ1-4; tentatively, D is TRBD1 (6 bases). The CDR3 spans 15 residues. Trimming removed 2 bases from V and 5 bases from J, with 12 bases in between. Germline CDR1 is SGHTA and CDR2 is FQGTGA. The CDR3 region is CASSLGRGGNEKLFF. The CDR3 DNA follows: TGTGCCAGCAGCTTAGGCAGGGGAGGGAATGAAAAACTGTTTTTT.

The gene calls are TRBV15 and TRBJ1-2, with 8 nucleotides matching TRBD1. Looked up from germline, CDR1 is LNHNV and CDR2 is YYDKDF (reference sequence). After removal of 3 bases from V and 8 bases from J, the junction contained 8 bases not matched to a gene. The CDR3 is 14 residues long. The CDR3: CATSREQGVFGYTF. The CDR3 bases are TGTGCCACCAGCAGGGAACAGGGGGTCTTCGGCTACACCTTC.

This clone showed up just a few times. The CDR3 nucleotides read TGTGCCAGCAGCCCGGACAGGGTCGACGGAAACACCATATATTTT. This translates into CASSPDRVDGNTIYF. The gene calls are TRBV11-2 and TRBJ1-3, with 8 nucleotides matching TRBD1. The CDR3 is made up of 15 amino acids. V lost 5 bases and J lost 4; bases outside the gene matches: 7. Germline loops: CDR1 SGHAT, CDR2 FQNNGV.

A word on this clone: A junction end diverges from the germline sequence, so it may reflect a read error. This rearrangement joins TRBV20-1 to TRBJ2-1, with TRBD1 as a possible D gene (5 bases). CDR3 length: 10 amino acids. In germline, CDR1 is DFQATT, CDR2 SNEGSKA (reference sequence). DNA for the CDR3: TGCAGTGCTCCAGACAGTATTGGGCTCTTC. It codes for CSAPDSIGLF.

V gene TRBV6-6 combines with J gene TRBJ2-3; 7 nucleotides line up with TRBD1. Germline V gene lookup returns CDR1 MNHNY and CDR2 SVGAGI (reference sequence). This CDR3 region has 16 residues. The trim removed 6 bases at V and 2 bases at J, leaving 11 bases unmatched. The chain's CDR3 is CASSKGASQSTDTQYF. For the CDR3, the DNA is TGTGCCAGCAGCAAGGGGGCAAGCCAGTCCACAGATACGCAGTATTTT.

This CDR3 is CASSLPLGDTDTQYF. CDR3 nucleotide sequence: TGCGCCAGCAGCTTGCCACTCGGGGACACAGATACGCAGTATTTT. This chain connects TRBV5-1 to TRBJ2-3, with TRBD2 as a possible D gene (5 bases). The CDR3 runs to 15 residues. The germline V gene has CDR1 SGHRS and CDR2 YFSETQ. V lost 1 base to trimming and J lost 2 bases, with 11 bases between them.

A remark on this clone: Germline and junction disagree at one end, which may indicate a read error. The chain recombines TRBV7-7 with TRBJ2-2, with D tentatively TRBD1 (6 bases). The CDR3 is 13 amino acids. Germline values: CDR1 SSHAT, CDR2 FNYEAQ (reference sequence). CDR3 nucleotide sequence: TGTGCTAGCAGCAAGGACAGCACCGGGGAGCTGTTTTTT. This sequence encodes CASSKDSTGELFF.

The rearrangement joins TRBV28 to TRBJ1-4; D not resolved. CDR1 and CDR2 (germline): MDHEN, SYDVKM. Trimming shortened V by 6 bases and J by 11 bases, and 13 bases separated the two germline ends. CDR3 length equals 12 residues. The CDR3 sequence is CASSPSWVKLFF. CDR3 coding DNA: TGTGCCAGCAGCCCAAGTTGGGTGAAACTGTTTTTT.

The V gene is TRBV7-6, the J gene TRBJ2-7; 7 bases fit TRBD2. The CDR3 length is 16 residues. Germline trimming cut 5 bases from V and 2 bases from J; bases unmatched to any gene: 12. Germline V gene sequence: CDR1 SGHVS, CDR2 FNYEAQ. The CDR3 protein is CASSHAREAGAYEQYF. The CDR3 nucleotides read TGTGCCAGCAGCCACGCCCGAGAGGCGGGGGCCTACGAGCAGTACTTC.

The chain is built from TRBV19 and TRBJ1-1; D is undetermined. Trimming stripped 5 bases from V and 1 base from J, with 14 bases between. Germline CDR1 reads LNHDA; CDR2 reads SQIVND (reference sequence). The CDR3 is 15 amino acids. The CDR3 region is CASSPSRITNTEAFF. The DNA of the CDR3 is TGTGCCAGTAGTCCCTCGCGGATAACGAACACTGAAGCTTTCTTT.

The rearrangement uses TRBV10-3 and TRBJ2-2, with TRBD1 identical over 7 bases. Trimming cost V 0 bases and J 2 bases; bases outside gene matches: 3. Germline loops: CDR1 ENHRY, CDR2 SYGVKD. This CDR3 region has 16 residues. The CDR3 loop is CAISESAGGNTGELFF. CDR3 DNA sequence: TGTGCCATCAGTGAGTCTGCAGGGGGAAACACCGGGGAGCTGTTTTTT.

This chain's CDR3 is CASSFPGTGGDKLFF. CDR3 coding DNA: TGTGCCAGCAGTTTTCCCGGGACAGGGGGCGACAAACTGTTTTTT. The V call is TRBV28, the J call TRBJ1-4; 12 bases are a match to TRBD1. With V trimmed by 3 bases and J by 11 bases, 7 bases remained unmatched. Germline V gene data show CDR1 as MDHEN and CDR2 as SYDVKM. The CDR3 consists of 15 residues. The variable domain in full, completed from reference TRBV28 and TRBJ1-4, reads DVKVTQSSRYLVKRTGEKVFLECVQDMDHENMFWYRQDPGLGLRLIYFSYDVKMKEKGDIPEGYSVSREKKERFSLILESASTNQTSMYLCASSFPGTGGDKLFFGSGTQLSVL.

The J gene is TRBJ1-5, the V gene TRBV6-5; no definite D call. The germline gives CDR1 MNHEY, CDR2 SVGAGI. Trimming removed 6 bases at V and 1 base at J, with 7 bases between. This CDR3 is 13 amino acids long. The chain's CDR3 is CASSPWSNQPQHF. The CDR3 region has the DNA TGTGCCAGCAGCCCCTGGAGCAATCAGCCCCAGCATTTT.

The rearrangement joins TRBV27 to TRBJ2-3; D unresolved. The CDR3 length is 14 residues. Germline CDR1 is MNHEY and CDR2 is SMNVEV (reference sequence). Trimming removed 3 bases from V and 3 bases from J, with 10 bases in between. The CDR3 protein is CASSFKLSTDTQYF. For the CDR3, the DNA is TGTGCCAGCAGTTTCAAGTTGAGTACAGATACGCAGTATTTT.

This clone has just one count. The chain employs TRBV7-9 and TRBJ1-3; 9 bases are shared with TRBD1. Germline-derived CDR1 and CDR2 are SEHNR and FQNEAQ (reference sequence). J was trimmed by 2 bases and V by 5 bases; bases with no gene match: 10. The CDR3 extends over 17 amino acids. The DNA of the CDR3 is TGTGCCAGCAGCAGTCCTTACAGGGGGCAGACTGGAAACACCATATATTTT. Translated, it gives CASSSPYRGQTGNTIYF.

As DNA, the CDR3 is TGTGCCAGCAGCAGCGGGACTAGCGGGACCTACGAGCAGTACTTC. Translating gives CASSSGTSGTYEQYF. This sequence joins TRBV5-5 and TRBJ2-7; TRBD2 matches 13 bases. This CDR3 is built from 15 residues. Germline V gene lookup returns CDR1 SGHKS and CDR2 YYEKEE (reference sequence). The junction had 3 bases not matched to a gene; V was cut back by 4 bases and J by 2 bases.

The genes are TRBV12-3 or TRBV12-4 and TRBJ2-1, with a weak D call TRBD1 (5 bases). The CDR3 runs to 12 residues. V was trimmed by 4 bases and J by 8 bases, leaving 9 bases between them. The CDR3 protein is CASSWGPHEQFF. CDR3 DNA: TGTGCCAGCAGTTGGGGCCCCCATGAGCAGTTCTTC.

This chain joins TRBV12-3 or TRBV12-4 and TRBJ1-5; no definite D call. V was cut by 8 bases and J by 6 bases, with 11 bases left in between. The CDR3 is made up of 12 amino acids. In nucleotides, the CDR3 is TGTGCCAGCGCCCTAGGAGCTCAGCCCCAGCATTTT. Translation: CASALGAQPQHF.

This chain uses TRBV7-2 with TRBJ2-7; 8 nucleotides match TRBD2. V trimming: 2 bases; J trimming: 5 bases; junction bases outside the gene matches: 5. The germline V gene encodes CDR1 SGHTA and CDR2 FQGNSA. The CDR3 is 14 amino acids. The CDR3: CASSLSGGEDEQYF. CDR3 nucleotides: TGTGCCAGCAGCTTATCCGGGGGGGAGGACGAGCAGTACTTC.

The J gene is TRBJ2-3, the V gene TRBV18, with TRBD2 matching 7 bases. In germline, CDR1 is KGHSH, CDR2 LQKENI. J was trimmed by 4 bases and V by 0 bases; bases with no gene match: 7. This CDR3 spans 16 amino acids. Here the CDR3 reads CASSPPPGGQADTQYF. The CDR3 region has the DNA TGTGCCAGCTCACCACCACCGGGAGGTCAAGCAGATACGCAGTATTTT.

The V gene is TRBV7-2, the J gene TRBJ2-7; 9 nucleotides match TRBD2. The CDR3 has 15 amino acids. Germline values: CDR1 SGHTA, CDR2 FQGNSA. V lost 5 bases, J lost 5 bases, and 10 bases stayed unmatched. The CDR3 sequence is CASSPISGSFNEQYF. For the CDR3, the DNA is TGTGCCAGCAGCCCTATTAGCGGGAGTTTCAACGAGCAGTACTTC.